This T cell receptor beta chain was observed in a study of blood T cell repertoires in COVID-19. Study-wide background: Sites in the United States, Italy and Spain provided acute and convalescent COVID-19 samples.

The CDR3 totals 17 residues. V gave up 2 bases and J gave up 4 bases; unmatched junction bases: 11. Germline loops: CDR1 KGHSH, CDR2 LQKENI. Produced via immunoSEQ multiplex PCR; TCRdb's table is partial and in-frame only. Here the sample spans around 400,000 clones, about 89% being singletons. This clonotype was sampled from a middle-aged man with acute or convalescent COVID-19. The rearrangement links TRBV18 to TRBJ2-1; 7 bases align to TRBD1. Specimen: peripheral blood. CDR3 in amino acids: CASSPIVTGAAYNEQFF. DNA for the CDR3: TGTGCCAGCTCACCAATCGTAACAGGGGCTGCTTACAATGAGCAGTTCTTC.